This entry is about one T cell receptor (beta chain). Its antigen is not identified. Only in-frame clones appear in the TCRdb table, and some are missing; sequencing was by immunoSEQ multiplex PCR. There are 950,000 to 1,200,000 clones in the sample; around 77% occur only once, and roughly 0.9% lies in the top ten. This sample was taken from a study of shared clonotypes between healthy human individuals. Study-level points and caveats: It was the non-shared clonotypes that had lower generation probabilities than clonotypes shared by all four donors.

Sequenced material: memory CD4+ T cells from PBMCs. The subset was: CD45RA-negative fraction. This receptor was taken from a man aged 18 to 30 in good health. Some clones in this sample may be carry-over from other donors' samples.

CDR3 region: CASSQDVRQGRGETQYF. CDR3 in DNA: TGCGCCAGCAGCCAAGACGTACGACAGGGTCGGGGAGAGACCCAGTACTTC. V gene TRBV4-1 combines with J gene TRBJ2-5, with TRBD1 identical over 7 bases. CDR3 length: 17 amino acids. J gave up 4 bases and V 0 bases, and 11 bases lay outside the gene matches. Germline CDR1 reads MGHRA; CDR2 reads YSYEKL.